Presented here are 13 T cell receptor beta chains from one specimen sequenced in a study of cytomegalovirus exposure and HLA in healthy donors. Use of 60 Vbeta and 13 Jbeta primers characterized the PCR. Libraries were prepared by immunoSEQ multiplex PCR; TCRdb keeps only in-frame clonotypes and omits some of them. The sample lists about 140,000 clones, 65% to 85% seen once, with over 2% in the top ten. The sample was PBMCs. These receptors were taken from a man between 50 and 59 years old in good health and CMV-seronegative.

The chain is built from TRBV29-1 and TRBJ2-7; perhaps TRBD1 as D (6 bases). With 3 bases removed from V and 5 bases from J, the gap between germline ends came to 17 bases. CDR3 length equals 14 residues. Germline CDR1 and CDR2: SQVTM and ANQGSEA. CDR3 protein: CSVEGHRAQNEQYF. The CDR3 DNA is TGCAGCGTTGAGGGACACAGGGCCCAGAACGAGCAGTACTTC.

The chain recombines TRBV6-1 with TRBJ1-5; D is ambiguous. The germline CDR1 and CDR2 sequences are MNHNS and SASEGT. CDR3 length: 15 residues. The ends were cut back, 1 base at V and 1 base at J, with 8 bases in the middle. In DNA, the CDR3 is TGTGCCAGCAGTGAAGTATCACAAAGCAATCAGCCCCAGCATTTT. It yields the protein CASSEVSQSNQPQHF.

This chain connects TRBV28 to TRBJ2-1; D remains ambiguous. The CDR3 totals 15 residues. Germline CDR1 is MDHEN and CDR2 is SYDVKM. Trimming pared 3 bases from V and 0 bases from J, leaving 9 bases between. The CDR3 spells CASSFSSGSYNEQFF. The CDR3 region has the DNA TGTGCCAGCAGTTTTTCCTCGGGCTCCTACAATGAGCAGTTCTTC.

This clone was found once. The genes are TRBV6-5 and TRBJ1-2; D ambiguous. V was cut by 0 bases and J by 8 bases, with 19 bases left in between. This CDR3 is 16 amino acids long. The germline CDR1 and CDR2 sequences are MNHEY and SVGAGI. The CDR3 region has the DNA TGTGCCAGCAGTTACTCGGCCCGGAGATCGGCCAGAGGCTACACCTTC. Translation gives CASSYSARRSARGYTF.

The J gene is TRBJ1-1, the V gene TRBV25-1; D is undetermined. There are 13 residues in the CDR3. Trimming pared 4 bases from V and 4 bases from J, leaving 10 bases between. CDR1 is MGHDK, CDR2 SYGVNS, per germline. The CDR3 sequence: CASSGYRGTEAFF. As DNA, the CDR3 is TGTGCCAGCAGTGGGTACCGGGGCACTGAAGCTTTCTTT.

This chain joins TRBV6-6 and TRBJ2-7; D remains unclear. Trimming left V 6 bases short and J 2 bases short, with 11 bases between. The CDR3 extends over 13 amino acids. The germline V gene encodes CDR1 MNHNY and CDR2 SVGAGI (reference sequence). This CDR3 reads CASSKTRTYEQYF. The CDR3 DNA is TGTGCCAGCAGCAAGACAAGAACCTACGAGCAGTACTTC.

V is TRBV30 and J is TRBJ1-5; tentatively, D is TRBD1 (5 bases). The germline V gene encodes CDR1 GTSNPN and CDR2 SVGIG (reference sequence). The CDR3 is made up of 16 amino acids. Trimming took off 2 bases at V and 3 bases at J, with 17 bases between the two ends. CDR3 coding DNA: TGTGCCTGGAGTCCCCGGGGGAGGGGAAACAATCAGCCCCAGCATTTT. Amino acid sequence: CAWSPRGRGNNQPQHF.

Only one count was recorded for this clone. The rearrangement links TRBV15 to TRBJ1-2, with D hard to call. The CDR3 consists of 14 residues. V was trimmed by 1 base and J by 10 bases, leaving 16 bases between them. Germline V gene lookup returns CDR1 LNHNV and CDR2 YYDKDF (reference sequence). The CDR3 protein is CATSRAPEVGVYTF. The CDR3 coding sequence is TGTGCCACCAGCAGAGCTCCTGAGGTCGGGGTCTACACCTTC.

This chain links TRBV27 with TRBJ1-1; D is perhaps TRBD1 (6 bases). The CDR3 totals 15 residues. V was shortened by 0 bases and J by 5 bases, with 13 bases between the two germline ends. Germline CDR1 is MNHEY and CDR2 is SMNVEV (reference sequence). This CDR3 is CASSLSGRGGTEAFF. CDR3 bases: TGTGCCAGCAGTTTATCGGGGAGAGGGGGAACTGAAGCTTTCTTT.

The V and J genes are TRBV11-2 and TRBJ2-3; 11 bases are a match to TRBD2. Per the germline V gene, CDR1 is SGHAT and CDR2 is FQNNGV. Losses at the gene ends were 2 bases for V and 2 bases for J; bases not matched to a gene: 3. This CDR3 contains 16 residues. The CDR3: CASSLRLAGSTDTQYF. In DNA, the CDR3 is TGTGCCAGCAGCTTAAGACTAGCGGGGTCCACAGATACGCAGTATTTT.

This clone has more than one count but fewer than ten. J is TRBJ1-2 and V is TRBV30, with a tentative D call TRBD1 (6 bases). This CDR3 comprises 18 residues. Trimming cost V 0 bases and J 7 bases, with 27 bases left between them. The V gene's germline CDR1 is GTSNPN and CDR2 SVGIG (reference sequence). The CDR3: CAWSVPLGDFRGASGYTF. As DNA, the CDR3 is TGTGCCTGGAGTGTTCCTTTAGGTGATTTTCGGGGGGCGAGTGGCTACACCTTC.

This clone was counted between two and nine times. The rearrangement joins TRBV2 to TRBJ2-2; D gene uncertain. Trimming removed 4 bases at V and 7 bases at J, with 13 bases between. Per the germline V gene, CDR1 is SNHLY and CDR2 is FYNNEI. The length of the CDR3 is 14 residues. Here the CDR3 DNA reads TGTGCCAGCAGTGTACGGCTAGTCGACGGGGAGCTGTTTTTT. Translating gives CASSVRLVDGELFF.

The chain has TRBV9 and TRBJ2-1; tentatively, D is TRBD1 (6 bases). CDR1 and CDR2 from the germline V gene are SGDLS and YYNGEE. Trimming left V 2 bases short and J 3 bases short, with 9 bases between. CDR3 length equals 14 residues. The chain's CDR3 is CASSVLQGYNEQFF. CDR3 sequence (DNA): TGTGCCAGCAGCGTTTTACAGGGCTACAATGAGCAGTTCTTC.